Sequencing of this TCR beta chain was carried out in a study of cytomegalovirus exposure and HLA in healthy donors. The overall study: Of the donors genotyped, 398 in all, 80% to 85% fell in the Caucasian-associated ancestry cluster.

Use of 60 Vbeta and 13 Jbeta primers characterized the PCR. The table came from immunoSEQ multiplex PCR; TCRdb's copy has only in-frame clones and leaves some out. The sample lists over 100,000 clones, roughly 85% occurring once. Sequencing was carried out using PBMCs. This TCR came from a man aged 25 to 45 in good health and CMV-seropositive.

This chain's CDR3 is CASSLEGWGNTGELFF. In nucleotides, the CDR3 is TGTGCCAGCAGCCTGGAGGGTTGGGGGAACACCGGGGAGCTGTTTTTT. The chain uses TRBV9 and TRBJ2-2; D possibly corresponds to TRBD2 (6 bases). Per germline, CDR1 SGDLS and CDR2 YYNGEE. V gave up 4 bases and J gave up 1 base, with 14 bases separating them. The CDR3 runs to 16 residues.